The T cell receptor beta chain under discussion was sequenced for a study of blood T cell repertoires in COVID-19. Study-wide background: The study drew acute and convalescent COVID-19 samples from the United States, Italy and Spain.

In the study's own analysis: Amplification from reference gene primers served as the basis for estimated nucleated cell counts. Some clones are missing from TCRdb's copy, which holds only in-frame ones; the method was immunoSEQ multiplex PCR. That table supplies the V and J calls and clone size; D and trimming were determined from the DNA. The sample yields about 21,000 clones, around 89% seen once. V lost 0 bases and J lost 9, with 11 bases in between. The V gene's germline CDR1 is LNHDA and CDR2 SQIVND (reference sequence). This CDR3 region has 13 residues. The clonotype was recovered from a man between 65 and 85 years old with active COVID-19. The V call is TRBV19, the J call TRBJ1-1, with D unresolved. The sequenced sample was peripheral blood. As DNA, the CDR3 is TGTGCCAGTAGTATAGATCGCGGGATAAAAGCTTTCTTT. Its translation is CASSIDRGIKAFF.